This TCR beta chain is from a study of T cell repertoires in cytomegalovirus infection. Overall study context: In public TCR beta signatures, there were indications of both CMV infection and matching HLA type.

The V and J ends lost 0 bases and 2 bases respectively, with 8 bases between them. This CDR3 region has 14 residues. This clonotype was seen repeatedly, ten times or more. Its antigen remains unidentified. TCRdb recomputed calls from the reads with MiXCR, one row per CDR3 protein. The profile shows 650,000 to 900,000 distinct CDR3 sequences, about 29% of them singletons. The material sequenced was cultured CD8+ T cells from PBMCs, taken from culture after CMV antigen stimulation. The rearrangement uses TRBV12-3 or TRBV12-4 and TRBJ2-7; TRBD1 might be the D (5 bases). This receptor was obtained from a human donor in good health (CMV status not recorded). Some clones in this sample may be carry-over from other donors' samples. The CDR3: CASSLAGRAYEQYF. Here the CDR3 DNA reads TGTGCCAGCAGTTTAGCGGGCAGGGCCTACGAGCAGTACTTC.